The clone carrying this T cell receptor beta chain was seen many times. This library used roughly 400 ng RNA and molecular barcoded adaptors spanning alpha/delta and beta/gamma chains. TCRdb re-called the reads with MiXCR, one entry per CDR3 protein. The data hold about 130,000 distinct CDR3 sequences, with over 10% observed a single time. The data stem from a study of read filtering for tumor transcriptome and immune sequencing. Study in general: RNA-seq yielded only about 75 to 1,400 TCR reads, IR-seq about 4.05 to 11 million.

This CDR3 contains 13 residues. The V gene's germline CDR1 is SGHTA and CDR2 FQGNSA. J was trimmed by 6 bases and V by 5 bases; bases with no gene match: 3. Sequencing was performed on a population of CD138-negative cells sorted from bone marrow. The source is a donor at least 40 years old with multiple myeloma. The rearrangement joins TRBV7-2 to TRBJ2-1, with 8 bases matching TRBD1. CDR3 amino acids: CASSRGQVNEQFF. The CDR3 DNA is TGTGCCAGCAGCCGGGGACAGGTCAATGAGCAGTTCTTC. The variable domain in full, with the rest retrieved from reference TRBV7-2 and TRBJ2-1, is GAGVSQSPSNKVTEKGKDVELRCDPISGHTALYWYRQSLGQGLEFLIYFQGNSAPDKSGLPSDRFSAERTGGSVSTLTIQRTQQEDSAVYLCASSRGQVNEQFFGPGTRLTVL.